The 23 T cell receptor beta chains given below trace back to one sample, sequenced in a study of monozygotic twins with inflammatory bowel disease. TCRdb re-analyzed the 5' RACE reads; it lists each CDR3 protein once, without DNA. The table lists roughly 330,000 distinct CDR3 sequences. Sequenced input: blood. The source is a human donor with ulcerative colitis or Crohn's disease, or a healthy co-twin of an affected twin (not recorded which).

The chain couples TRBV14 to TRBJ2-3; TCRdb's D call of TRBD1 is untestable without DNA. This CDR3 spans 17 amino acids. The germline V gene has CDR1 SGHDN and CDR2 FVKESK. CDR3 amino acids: CASSRASGGASFDTQYF.

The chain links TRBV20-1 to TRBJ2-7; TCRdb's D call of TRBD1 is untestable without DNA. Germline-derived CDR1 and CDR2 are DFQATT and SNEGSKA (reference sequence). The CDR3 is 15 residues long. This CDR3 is CSARTGTGEQQEQYF.

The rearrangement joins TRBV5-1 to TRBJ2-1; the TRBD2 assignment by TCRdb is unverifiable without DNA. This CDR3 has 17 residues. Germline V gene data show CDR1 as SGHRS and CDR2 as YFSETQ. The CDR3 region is CASSLMLVAGGVNEQFF.

The CDR3 reads CSARALSGALYNEQFF. V usage is TRBV20-1 and J usage is TRBJ2-1; the D call of TRBD2 rests on TCRdb alone, since no DNA is present to check it. The CDR3 runs to 16 residues. Germline V gene data show CDR1 as DFQATT and CDR2 as SNEGSKA (reference sequence).

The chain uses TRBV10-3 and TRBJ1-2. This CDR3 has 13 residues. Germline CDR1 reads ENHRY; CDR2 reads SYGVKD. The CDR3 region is CAISVGNNYGYTF.

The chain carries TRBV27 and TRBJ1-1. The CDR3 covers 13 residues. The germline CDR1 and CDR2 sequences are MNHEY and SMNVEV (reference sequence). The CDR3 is CASSWVGETEAFF.

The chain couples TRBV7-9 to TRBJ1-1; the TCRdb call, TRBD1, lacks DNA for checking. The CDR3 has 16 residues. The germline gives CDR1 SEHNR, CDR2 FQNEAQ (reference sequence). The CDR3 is CASSQGWAVGGTEAFF. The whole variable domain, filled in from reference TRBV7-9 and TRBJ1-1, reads DTGVSQNPRHKITKRGQNVTFRCDPISEHNRLYWYRQTLGQGPEFLTYFQNEAQLEKSRLLSDRFSAERPKGSFSTLEIQRTEQGDSAMYLCASSQGWAVGGTEAFFGQGTRLTVV.

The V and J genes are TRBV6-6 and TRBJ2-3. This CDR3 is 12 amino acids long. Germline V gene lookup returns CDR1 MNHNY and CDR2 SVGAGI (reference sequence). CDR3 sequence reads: CASTLTADTQYF.

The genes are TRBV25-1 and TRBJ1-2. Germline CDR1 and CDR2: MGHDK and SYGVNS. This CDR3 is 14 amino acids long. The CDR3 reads CASSGRAGVYGYTF.

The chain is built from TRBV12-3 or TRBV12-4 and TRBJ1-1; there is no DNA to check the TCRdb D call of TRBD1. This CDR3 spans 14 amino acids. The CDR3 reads CASERAGMNTEAFF.

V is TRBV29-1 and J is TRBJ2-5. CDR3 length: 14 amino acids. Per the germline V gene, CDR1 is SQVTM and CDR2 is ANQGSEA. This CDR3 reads CSVRSVDPQETQYF.

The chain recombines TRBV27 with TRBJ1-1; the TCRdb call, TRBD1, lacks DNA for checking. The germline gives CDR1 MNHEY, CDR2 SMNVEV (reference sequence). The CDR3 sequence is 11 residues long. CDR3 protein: CASETGTEAFF.

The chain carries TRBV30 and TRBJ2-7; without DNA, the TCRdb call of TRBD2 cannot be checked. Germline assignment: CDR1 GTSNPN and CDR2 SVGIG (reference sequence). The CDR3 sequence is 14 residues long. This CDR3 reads CAWSRDSHFYEQYF.

The CDR3 sequence is CASSSHGEGHEQYF. The chain joins TRBV28 to TRBJ2-7; the TCRdb D gene call, TRBD2, has no DNA to confirm it. CDR1 is MDHEN, CDR2 SYDVKM, per germline. The CDR3 consists of 14 residues. The whole variable domain, filled in from reference TRBV28 and TRBJ2-7, reads DVKVTQSSRYLVKRTGEKVFLECVQDMDHENMFWYRQDPGLGLRLIYFSYDVKMKEKGDIPEGYSVSREKKERFSLILESASTNQTSMYLCASSSHGEGHEQYFGPGTRLTVT.

The CDR3 here is CASSPSGSAEKLFF. The J gene is TRBJ1-4, the V gene TRBV9. Germline-derived CDR1 and CDR2 are SGDLS and YYNGEE. This CDR3 is built from 14 residues.

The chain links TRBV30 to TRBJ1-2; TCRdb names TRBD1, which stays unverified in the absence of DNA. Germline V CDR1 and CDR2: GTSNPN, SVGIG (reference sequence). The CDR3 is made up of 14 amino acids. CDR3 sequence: CAWSVPGGNHGYTF.

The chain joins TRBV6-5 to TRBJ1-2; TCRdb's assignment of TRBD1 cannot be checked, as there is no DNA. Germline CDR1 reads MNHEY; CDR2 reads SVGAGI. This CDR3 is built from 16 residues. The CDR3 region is CASSSGGQRNNYGYTF.

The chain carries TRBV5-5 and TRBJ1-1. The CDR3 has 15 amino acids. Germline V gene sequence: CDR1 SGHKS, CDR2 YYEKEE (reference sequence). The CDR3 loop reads CASSLQGSMNTEAFF.

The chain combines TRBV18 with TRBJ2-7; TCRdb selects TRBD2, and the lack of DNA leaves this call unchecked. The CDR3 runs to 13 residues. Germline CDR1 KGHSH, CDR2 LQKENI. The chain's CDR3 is CASSLNEGYEQYF.

CDR3: CASSQLAGPTYNEQFF. This chain links TRBV28 with TRBJ2-1; no DNA is available, so the TRBD2 call from TCRdb remains unchecked. CDR3 length: 16 amino acids. Germline CDR1 reads MDHEN; CDR2 reads SYDVKM.

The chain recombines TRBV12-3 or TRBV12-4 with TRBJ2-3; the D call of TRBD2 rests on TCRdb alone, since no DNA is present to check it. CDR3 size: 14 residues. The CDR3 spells CASSPPVGEDTQYF.

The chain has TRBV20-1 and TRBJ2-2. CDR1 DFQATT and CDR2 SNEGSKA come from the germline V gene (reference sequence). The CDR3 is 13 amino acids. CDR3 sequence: CSASLPVTGELFF.

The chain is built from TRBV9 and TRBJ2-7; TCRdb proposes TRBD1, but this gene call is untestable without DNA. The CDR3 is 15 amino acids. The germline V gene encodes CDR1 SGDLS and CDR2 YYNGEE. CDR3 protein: CASSVRGQGFAEQYF.